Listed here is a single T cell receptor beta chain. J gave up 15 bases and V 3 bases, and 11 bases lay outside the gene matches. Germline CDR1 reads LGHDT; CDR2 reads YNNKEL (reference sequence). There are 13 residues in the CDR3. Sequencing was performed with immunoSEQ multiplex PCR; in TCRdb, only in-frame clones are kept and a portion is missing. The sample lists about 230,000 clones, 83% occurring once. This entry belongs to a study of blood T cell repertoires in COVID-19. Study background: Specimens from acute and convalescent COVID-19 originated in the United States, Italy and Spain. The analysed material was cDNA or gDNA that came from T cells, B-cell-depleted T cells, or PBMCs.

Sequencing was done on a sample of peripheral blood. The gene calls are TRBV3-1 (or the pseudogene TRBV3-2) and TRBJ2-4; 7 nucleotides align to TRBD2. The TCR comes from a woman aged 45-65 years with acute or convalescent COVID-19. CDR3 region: CASSQRYGGTAYF. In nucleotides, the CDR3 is TGTGCCAGCAGCCAGAGATACGGGGGGACGGCGTACTTC.